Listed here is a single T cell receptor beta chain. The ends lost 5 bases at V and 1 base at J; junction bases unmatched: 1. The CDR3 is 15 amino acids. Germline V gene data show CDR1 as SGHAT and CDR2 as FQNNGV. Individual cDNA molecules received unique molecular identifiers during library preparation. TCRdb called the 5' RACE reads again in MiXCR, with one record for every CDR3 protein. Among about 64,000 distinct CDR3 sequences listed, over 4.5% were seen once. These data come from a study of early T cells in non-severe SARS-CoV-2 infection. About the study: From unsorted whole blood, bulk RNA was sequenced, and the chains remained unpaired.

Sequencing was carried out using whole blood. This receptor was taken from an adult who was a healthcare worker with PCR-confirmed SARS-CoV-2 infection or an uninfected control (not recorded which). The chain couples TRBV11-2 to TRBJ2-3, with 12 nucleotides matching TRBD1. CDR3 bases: TGTGCCAGCAGCGGGACAGGGGGCCGCACAGATACGCAGTATTTT. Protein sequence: CASSGTGGRTDTQYF.